The 26 T cell receptor beta chains in this list originate from one sample, sequenced in a study of T-cell reconstitution after alpha-beta-depleted transplantation in children. The TCRbeta library was prepared with unique molecular identifiers. TCRdb used MiXCR to reprocess the PCR reads, holding one entry per CDR3 protein. The sample yields 100,000 or so distinct CDR3 sequences, 4.5% to 7.5% seen once. The source was PBMCs, mostly from graft donor cells, collected 60 days after TCRalphabeta/CD19-depleted stem cell transplant. All receptors derive from a female patient aged 2 to 10 who had a stem cell transplant for Fanconi anemia, so the T cells may come from the graft donor.

The chain carries TRBV5-4 and TRBJ1-2, with TRBD1 matching 8 bases. V lost 3 bases to trimming and J lost 0 bases; unmatched junction nucleotides: 10. This CDR3 comprises 17 residues. CDR1 and CDR2 (germline): SGHNT, YYREEE (reference sequence). The CDR3 sequence: CASSSGQGRPSNYGYTF. The DNA of the CDR3 is TGTGCCAGCAGCTCAGGACAGGGCAGGCCTTCTAACTATGGCTACACCTTC.

This clonotype showed up just a few times. The chain uses TRBV7-9 and TRBJ1-5; maybe TRBD1 (5 bases). V dropped 0 bases and J dropped 7 bases, with 7 bases sitting between them. The CDR3 loop spans 13 amino acids. Germline values: CDR1 SEHNR, CDR2 FQNEAQ (reference sequence). CDR3 sequence reads: CASSLARGQPQHF. CDR3 DNA: TGTGCCAGCAGCTTAGCGCGGGGGCAGCCCCAGCATTTT.

This clonotype has ten or more counts. The J gene is TRBJ2-3, the V gene TRBV4-1, with a weak D call TRBD1 (7 bases). This CDR3 is built from 19 residues. Trimming removed 0 bases at V and 2 bases at J, with 21 bases between. The germline CDR1 and CDR2 sequences are MGHRA and YSYEKL. The CDR3 DNA is TGCGCCAGCAGCCAAGATAGCTCCCCGGAGGGGGCTAACACAGATACGCAGTATTTT. Protein product: CASSQDSSPEGANTDTQYF.

This clonotype has just a few counts. This chain uses TRBV10-3 with TRBJ1-1, with TRBD1 matching over 8 bases. Germline CDR1 ENHRY, CDR2 SYGVKD. CDR3 size: 13 residues. Trimming cost V 11 bases and J 1 base; bases outside gene matches: 6. The CDR3 loop is CAVADRGNTEAFF. In DNA, the CDR3 is TGTGCCGTCGCTGACAGGGGGAACACTGAAGCTTTCTTT.

At least ten counts were recorded for this clonotype. The chain combines TRBV29-1 with TRBJ2-1; D not resolved. Trimming pared 1 base from V and 6 bases from J, leaving 1 base between. Germline assignment: CDR1 SQVTM and CDR2 ANQGSEA. CDR3 length equals 10 residues. The CDR3 spells CSVEGNEQFF. CDR3 bases: TGCAGCGTTGAAGGCAATGAGCAGTTCTTC.

This chain uses TRBV29-1 with TRBJ1-5; TRBD1 matches at 8 bases. The CDR3 runs to 14 residues. Trimming cost V 4 bases and J 5 bases; bases outside gene matches: 7. Germline assignment: CDR1 SQVTM and CDR2 ANQGSEA. The CDR3 here is CSVGSGTGYQPQHF. The CDR3 DNA reads TGCAGCGTTGGGTCTGGGACAGGATATCAGCCCCAGCATTTT.

In this sample, this clonotype turned up a few times. The rearrangement uses TRBV27 and TRBJ2-5, with a weak D call TRBD2 (6 bases). The CDR3 contains 17 residues. V was trimmed by 2 bases and J by 7 bases, leaving 23 bases between them. Germline CDR1 and CDR2: MNHEY and SMNVEV (reference sequence). Here the CDR3 reads CASSLTSTSGGLRTQYF. DNA for the CDR3: TGTGCCAGCAGTTTAACATCGACCTCCGGGGGACTTAGGACCCAGTACTTC.

The sample holds a few counts of this clonotype. V usage is TRBV9 and J usage is TRBJ2-5; the D gene is possibly TRBD1 (5 bases). This CDR3 contains 19 residues. V was shortened by 1 base and J by 5 bases, with 27 bases between the two germline ends. Per the germline V gene, CDR1 is SGDLS and CDR2 is YYNGEE. The CDR3 spells CASSVLPGQGELGWETQYF. CDR3 DNA: TGTGCCAGCAGCGTACTTCCCGGGCAGGGTGAGCTGGGCTGGGAGACCCAGTACTTC.

The V gene is TRBV5-1, the J gene TRBJ1-5; D gene uncertain. V gave up 0 bases and J gave up 2 bases, with 12 bases separating them. Per germline, CDR1 SGHRS and CDR2 YFSETQ. The CDR3 has 16 residues. The CDR3 nucleotides are TGCGCCAGCAGCTTGGCCCTCGAGGATGGCAATCAGCCCCAGCATTTT. It encodes CASSLALEDGNQPQHF.

This clonotype was recorded many times. The rearrangement links TRBV4-2 to TRBJ2-1, with D perhaps given as TRBD1 or TRBD2 (5 bases each). Germline loops: CDR1 LGHNA, CDR2 YNFKEQ. The CDR3 loop spans 17 amino acids. V dropped 2 bases and J dropped 0 bases, with 14 bases sitting between them. CDR3 sequence: CASSQIGGPSSYNEQFF. Here the CDR3 DNA reads TGTGCCAGCAGCCAAATTGGGGGTCCTAGCTCCTACAATGAGCAGTTCTTC.

This clonotype came up many times. The chain uses TRBV12-3 or TRBV12-4 and TRBJ2-1; no reliable D call. With 3 bases removed from V and 8 bases from J, the gap between germline ends came to 17 bases. The CDR3 contains 15 residues. The CDR3 DNA follows: TGTGCCAGCAGTTTGCTGGGTGGGGTAAAGGATGAGCAGTTCTTC. Encoded protein: CASSLLGGVKDEQFF.

The V call is TRBV13, the J call TRBJ2-7; D is perhaps TRBD1 (6 bases). The germline CDR1 and CDR2 sequences are PRHDT and FYEKMQ (reference sequence). This CDR3 is 17 amino acids long. V lost 2 bases and J lost 0, with 17 bases in between. CDR3: CASSLSSSWGPSYEQYF. Written as DNA, the CDR3 is TGTGCCAGCAGCTTATCTTCCTCTTGGGGGCCCTCCTACGAGCAGTACTTC.

This clonotype appeared many times. This chain uses TRBV29-1 with TRBJ2-7; TRBD1 agrees at 7 bases. Trimming removed 5 bases from V and 6 bases from J; junction bases left unmatched: 16. Germline V gene lookup returns CDR1 SQVTM and CDR2 ANQGSEA. CDR3 length equals 15 residues. CDR3 DNA sequence: TGCAGCGTTTCCCACAACCGACAGGGATCCCGCGAGCAGTACTTC. It yields the protein CSVSHNRQGSREQYF.

The rearrangement uses TRBV28 and TRBJ2-5; TRBD1 might be the D (5 bases). This CDR3 is built from 17 residues. Germline V gene sequence: CDR1 MDHEN, CDR2 SYDVKM. Trimming removed 7 bases at V and 6 bases at J, with 27 bases between. The CDR3 spells CASNFARTRVGLKTQYF. The CDR3 DNA follows: TGTGCCAGCAATTTTGCACGAACCAGGGTTGGGCTGAAGACCCAGTACTTC.

This clonotype was found a few times. The rearrangement links TRBV11-1 to TRBJ1-3; D perhaps matches TRBD1 (5 bases). With 0 bases removed from V and 0 bases from J, the gap between germline ends came to 18 bases. This CDR3 has 19 amino acids. Per the germline V gene, CDR1 is SGHAT and CDR2 is FQDESV (reference sequence). The DNA of the CDR3 is TGTGCCAGCAGCTTAGCGGTCGGAGTGGGGGGTTTCTCTGGAAACACCATATATTTT. It codes for CASSLAVGVGGFSGNTIYF.

This clonotype was found many times. J is TRBJ2-5 and V is TRBV27; D is ambiguous. The germline CDR1 and CDR2 sequences are MNHEY and SMNVEV (reference sequence). There are 8 residues in the CDR3. The CDR3 region is CNQETQYF. Here the CDR3 DNA reads TGTAACCAAGAGACCCAGTACTTC.

This clonotype was seen ten or more times. The V gene is TRBV28, the J gene TRBJ2-7; 9 bases fit TRBD2. Germline V gene lookup returns CDR1 MDHEN and CDR2 SYDVKM. V was pared by 1 base and J by 0 bases, with 13 bases of the junction left unmatched. The CDR3 is 19 amino acids. The CDR3, as DNA: TGTGCCAGCAGTTTATTTAAGGTGCAGACTAGCGGTCCCTCCTACGAGCAGTACTTC. Its translation is CASSLFKVQTSGPSYEQYF. The variable domain in full, with the rest retrieved from reference TRBV28 and TRBJ2-7, is DVKVTQSSRYLVKRTGEKVFLECVQDMDHENMFWYRQDPGLGLRLIYFSYDVKMKEKGDIPEGYSVSREKKERFSLILESASTNQTSMYLCASSLFKVQTSGPSYEQYFGPGTRLTVT.

This clonotype appeared many times. The V call is TRBV2, the J call TRBJ1-4, with 9 bases lining up with TRBD1. The junction had 4 bases not matched to a gene; V was cut back by 4 bases and J by 7 bases. The CDR3 is made up of 14 amino acids. Germline CDR1 and CDR2: SNHLY and FYNNEI. The DNA of the CDR3 is TGTGCCAGCAGTGCGGGACAGGGTGGTGAAAAACTGTTTTTT. Translated, it gives CASSAGQGGEKLFF.

The V call is TRBV5-6, the J call TRBJ2-2, with 11 bases identical to TRBD2. The CDR3 sequence is 15 residues long. Trimming at V came to 4 bases and at J to 3 bases, leaving 2 bases not matched to a gene. CDR1 is SGHDT and CDR2 is YYEEEE in the germline V gene. The CDR3 nucleotides read TGTGCCAGCAGCCTGGGACTAGCGGACACCGGGGAGCTGTTTTTT. Its protein product is CASSLGLADTGELFF.

This clonotype was found a few times. CDR3 residues: CSGGLALYNEQFF. CDR3 sequence (DNA): TGCAGTGGGGGACTAGCCCTCTACAATGAGCAGTTCTTC. The chain has TRBV20-1 and TRBJ2-1, with 9 bases identical to TRBD2. J gave up 3 bases and V 7 bases, and 4 bases lay outside the gene matches. The V gene's germline CDR1 is DFQATT and CDR2 SNEGSKA (reference sequence). The CDR3 has 13 residues.

This clonotype has ten or more counts. The rearrangement uses TRBV7-8 and TRBJ2-5, with TRBD2 matching over 9 bases. CDR3 length equals 16 residues. Germline CDR1 reads SGHVS; CDR2 reads FQNEAQ. Germline trimming cut 2 bases from V and 5 bases from J; bases unmatched to any gene: 9. CDR3 sequence (DNA): TGTGCCAGCAGCTTATGGGTAGCGGGAGTTAGTGAGACCCAGTACTTC. Encoded protein: CASSLWVAGVSETQYF.

Many counts were recorded for this clonotype. The V and J genes are TRBV27 and TRBJ2-1, with D perhaps being TRBD1 or TRBD2 (5 bases each). Trimming removed 6 bases at V and 5 bases at J, with 14 bases between. This CDR3 is built from 14 residues. Germline lookup yields CDR1 MNHEY and CDR2 SMNVEV (reference sequence). The CDR3 spells CASRMGRSHNEQFF. CDR3 nucleotides: TGTGCCAGCAGGATGGGACGCTCTCACAATGAGCAGTTCTTC.

This clonotype was counted ten times or more. The chain is built from TRBV20-1 and TRBJ2-7, with D perhaps TRBD1 (5 bases). Germline CDR1 reads DFQATT; CDR2 reads SNEGSKA (reference sequence). CDR3 length: 13 residues. V lost 3 bases to trimming and J lost 0 bases, with 9 bases between them. The CDR3 loop reads CSARPGYSYEQYF. The CDR3 bases are TGCAGTGCTAGGCCAGGGTACTCCTACGAGCAGTACTTC.

This clonotype showed up many times. The chain recombines TRBV6-2 or TRBV6-3 with TRBJ2-7; 12 nucleotides match TRBD2. Germline CDR1 MNHEY, CDR2 SVGEGT. This CDR3 has 17 amino acids. V lost 2 bases to trimming and J lost 2 bases; unmatched junction nucleotides: 7. The CDR3 spells CASSYPSTSGSPYEQYF. The CDR3 DNA follows: TGTGCCAGCAGTTACCCGTCGACTAGCGGGAGTCCCTACGAGCAGTACTTC.

This clonotype has ten or more counts. CDR3 in amino acids: CASSLPGPPEAFF. The CDR3 DNA reads TGTGCCAGCAGCTTACCCGGACCCCCCGAAGCTTTCTTT. J is TRBJ1-1 and V is TRBV7-2; no definite D call. V was trimmed by 2 bases and J by 8 bases, leaving 12 bases between them. From germline, CDR1 is SGHTA and CDR2 FQGNSA. CDR3 length: 13 residues.

This clonotype was observed a few times. The chain employs TRBV5-1 and TRBJ2-3, with D uncertain. Trimming shortened V by 0 bases and J by 3 bases, and 8 bases separated the two germline ends. CDR1 SGHRS and CDR2 YFSETQ come from the germline V gene. CDR3 size: 14 residues. The DNA for the CDR3 is TGCGCCAGCAGCTTGGTTCCGGCAACAGATACGCAGTATTTT. Protein: CASSLVPATDTQYF.